What follows describes a single T cell receptor beta chain. This entry is derived from a study of blood T cell repertoires in COVID-19. Study background: PBMCs, B-cell-depleted T cells, or T cells provided the cDNA or gDNA that made up the material.

This CDR3 spans 14 amino acids. With V trimmed by 6 bases and J by 5 bases, 3 bases remained unmatched. Germline CDR1 reads SNHLY; CDR2 reads FYNNEI. Authors' analysis steps: Scientists estimated how many nucleated cells there were by amplifying reference gene primers. Profiling relied on immunoSEQ multiplex PCR, and the TCRdb table lists in-frame clones only, not all of them. That table supplies the V and J calls and clone size; D and trimming were determined from the DNA. The sample contains roughly 350,000 clones, around 85% of which appear only once. The sample was peripheral blood. The chain is built from TRBV2 and TRBJ1-5; 11 nucleotides agree with TRBD1. The TCR originated in a woman aged 18-29 years with acute or convalescent COVID-19. CDR3 nucleotides: TGTGCCAGCAGCGGACAGGGGGCGCATCAGCCCCAGCATTTT. It translates to CASSGQGAHQPQHF.